The next 23 T cell receptor beta chains were all read from a single sample in a study of blood T cells in healthy people across ages. With a J-beta primer mix and a sample-barcoded 5' primer, a second PCR ran 7 to 11 cycles. Each CDR3 protein gets one entry after TCRdb re-called the 5' RACE reads with MiXCR. The data contain some 1.7 million distinct CDR3 sequences, 25% to 30% of them seen just once; the ten biggest clones take up approximately 7.7%. Sequences were obtained from blood. Receptors were obtained from a woman aged 25 to 39 in good health.

The J gene is TRBJ2-3, the V gene TRBV5-1; D possibly matches TRBD1 or TRBD2 (5 bases each). The CDR3 is 14 amino acids. Germline values: CDR1 SGHRS, CDR2 YFSETQ. Trimming left V 4 bases short and J 0 bases short, with 9 bases between. CDR3 region: CASSNGDSTDTQYF. In DNA form, the CDR3 reads TGCGCCAGCAGCAATGGGGACAGCACAGATACGCAGTATTTT.

This clonotype was counted a few times. The chain is built from TRBV3-1 and TRBJ1-2, with D hard to call. CDR3 length equals 14 residues. Trimming left V 2 bases short and J 7 bases short, with 14 bases between. Germline V gene sequence: CDR1 LGHDT, CDR2 YNNKEL (reference sequence). The CDR3 DNA is TGTGCCAGCAGCCAAAATATGTACTCGAGTGGCTACACCTTC. It translates to CASSQNMYSSGYTF.

A remark on this clonotype: A read error may explain this, as a much larger clone is one base away. The chain carries TRBV29-1 and TRBJ2-3, with TRBD2 identical over 7 bases. This CDR3 region has 16 residues. Germline V CDR1 and CDR2: SQVTM, ANQGSEA. The CDR3 reads CSARGAGEPFTDTRYF. Here the CDR3 DNA reads TGCAGCGCCCGGGGTGCGGGAGAACCCTTCACAGATACGCGGTATTTT.

The chain is built from TRBV6-6 and TRBJ2-5, with 8 positions matching TRBD2. The J call may be faulty, since TRBJ2-7 better matches the DNA end. This CDR3 has 16 amino acids. Germline CDR1 reads MNHNY; CDR2 reads SVGAGI (reference sequence). CDR3 DNA: TGTGCCAGCAGTTACTCGTTGAGCGGGAGTATAGGCGAGCAGTACTTC. This sequence encodes CASSYSLSGSIGEQYF.

This clonotype was counted ten times or more. The rearrangement links TRBV7-2 to TRBJ2-1; D is perhaps TRBD2 (6 bases). Germline V gene sequence: CDR1 SGHTA, CDR2 FQGNSA. V dropped 4 bases and J dropped 5 bases, with 18 bases sitting between them. The CDR3 extends over 16 amino acids. CDR3 nucleotides: TGTGCCAGCAGCTCCGGGACTCCGAGGGGCAACAATGAGCAGTTCTTC. The encoded protein is CASSSGTPRGNNEQFF.

The rearrangement links TRBV10-3 to TRBJ2-1; possibly TRBD2 for D (5 bases). V gave up 4 bases and J gave up 0 bases, with 10 bases separating them. The CDR3 totals 15 residues. Germline lookup yields CDR1 ENHRY and CDR2 SYGVKD. The CDR3 coding sequence is TGTGCCATCAGTGGGCTAGGGAGCTCCTACAATGAGCAGTTCTTC. Translation: CAISGLGSSYNEQFF.

CDR3 sequence reads: CASSPGGRLGDEQFF. CDR3 sequence (DNA): TGCGCCAGCAGCCCCGGTGGAAGGCTCGGGGACGAGCAGTTCTTC. This sequence joins TRBV4-1 and TRBJ2-1; the D gene could be TRBD1 or TRBD2 (5 bases each). V lost 4 bases and J lost 10, with 20 bases in between. The germline V gene encodes CDR1 MGHRA and CDR2 YSYEKL. CDR3 length: 15 residues.

This clonotype showed up just a few times. The genes are TRBV9 and TRBJ2-1, with D uncertain. Germline V CDR1 and CDR2: SGDLS, YYNGEE. The CDR3 consists of 14 residues. V was cut by 3 bases and J by 0 bases, with 7 bases left in between. The CDR3 is CASSDGDSYNEQFF. The CDR3 DNA follows: TGTGCCAGCAGCGATGGAGACTCCTACAATGAGCAGTTCTTC.

The rearrangement uses TRBV6-5 and TRBJ2-7, with 10 bases identical to TRBD2. CDR3 size: 15 residues. Germline loops: CDR1 MNHEY, CDR2 SVGAGI. V was clipped by 5 bases and J by 5 bases; unmatched bases: 9. The CDR3 here is CASSRRLAGVHEQYF. The CDR3 DNA is TGTGCCAGCAGTCGCCGGCTAGCGGGAGTACACGAGCAGTACTTC.

This clonotype was found many times. The CDR3 is CASRQGDGYTF. The CDR3 DNA is TGTGCCAGCAGGCAGGGGGATGGCTACACCTTC. The chain uses TRBV19 and TRBJ1-2, with 7 bases matching TRBD1. The CDR3 totals 11 residues. The ends lost 9 bases at V and 6 bases at J; junction bases unmatched: 4. CDR1 LNHDA and CDR2 SQIVND come from the germline V gene (reference sequence). Drawing the rest from reference TRBV19 and TRBJ1-2, the complete variable domain is DGGITQSPKYLFRKEGQNVTLSCEQNLNHDAMYWYRQDPGQGLRLIYYSQIVNDFQKGDIAEGYSVSREKKESFPLTVTSAQKNPTAFYLCASRQGDGYTFGSGTRLTVV.

This clonotype was counted between two and nine times. The chain has TRBV30 and TRBJ2-3; TRBD2 might be the D (6 bases). CDR1 and CDR2 from the germline V gene are GTSNPN and SVGIG (reference sequence). Trimming cost V 2 bases and J 2 bases, with 11 bases left between them. The CDR3 covers 14 residues. CDR3: CAWSLAGNTDTQYF. In DNA form, the CDR3 reads TGTGCCTGGAGTCTGGCGGGGAACACAGATACGCAGTATTTT.

The rearrangement joins TRBV4-3 to TRBJ2-7; 10 nucleotides agree with TRBD1. The germline CDR1 and CDR2 sequences are LGHNA and YSLEER. The V gene end was trimmed by 0 bases and the J gene end by 5 bases; junction bases not matched to a gene: 4. The CDR3 covers 15 residues. The CDR3 is CASSQEWDRGHEQYF. The CDR3 nucleotides read TGCGCCAGCAGCCAAGAGTGGGACAGGGGCCACGAGCAGTACTTC.

The sample holds many counts of this clonotype. The V call is TRBV6-8, the J call TRBJ1-5, with TRBD1 matching 8 bases. The CDR3 has 16 residues. Trimming removed 5 bases from V and 2 bases from J; junction bases left unmatched: 8. Germline CDR1 and CDR2: MNHGY and SAAAGT. DNA of the CDR3: TGTGCCAGCAGTAGATCAGGGGGCGTAGGCAATCAGCCCCAGCATTTT. It specifies CASSRSGGVGNQPQHF.

This clonotype came up many times. The chain has TRBV15 and TRBJ1-5, with D perhaps TRBD1 (5 bases). Trimming shortened V by 5 bases and J by 1 base, and 9 bases separated the two germline ends. The CDR3 loop spans 14 amino acids. The germline V gene encodes CDR1 LNHNV and CDR2 YYDKDF (reference sequence). CDR3 amino acids: CATSPGRSNQPQHF. In nucleotides, the CDR3 is TGTGCCACCAGCCCGGGACGGAGCAATCAGCCCCAGCATTTT.

This clonotype has just a few counts. This sequence joins TRBV5-6 and TRBJ2-3; 9 bases are a match to TRBD2. V was clipped by 1 base and J by 5 bases; unmatched bases: 11. The germline CDR1 and CDR2 sequences are SGHDT and YYEEEE. The length of the CDR3 is 17 residues. In nucleotides, the CDR3 is TGTGCCAGCAGCTTGAGGGCGGCGGGAGGGCCTAAAGATACGCAGTATTTT. It specifies CASSLRAAGGPKDTQYF.

A note on this clonotype: Its ends do not fully match the called genes, so a read error is possible. This chain uses TRBV4-2 with TRBJ1-5, with D possibly TRBD1 on 6 matching bases. Germline lookup yields CDR1 LGHNA and CDR2 YNFKEQ. The CDR3 has 13 residues. The CDR3 sequence: CVSSQEGGGPQHF. For the CDR3, the DNA is TGTGTCAGCAGCCAAGAAGGGGGTGGGCCCCAGCATTTT.

The chain recombines TRBV7-9 with TRBJ1-2, with no clear D. The ends were cut back, 5 bases at V and 6 bases at J, with 22 bases in the middle. In germline, CDR1 is SEHNR, CDR2 FQNEAQ (reference sequence). This CDR3 has 16 amino acids. The CDR3 is CASSPVARTSIDGYTF. DNA for the CDR3: TGTGCCAGCAGCCCGGTCGCCAGGACGTCAATTGATGGCTACACCTTC.

This clonotype was detected only a few times. The CDR3 region has the DNA TGTGCCAGCAGCATCCTTCAGGGAAGTGGCTACACCTTC. Its protein is CASSILQGSGYTF. The genes are TRBV12-3 or TRBV12-4 and TRBJ1-2; maybe TRBD1 (5 bases). The CDR3 totals 13 residues. Trimming removed 6 bases at V and 7 bases at J, with 15 bases between.

In this sample, this clonotype turned up a few times. The chain employs TRBV20-1 and TRBJ1-2; D is unresolved. CDR1 and CDR2 (germline): DFQATT, SNEGSKA (reference sequence). The CDR3 consists of 10 residues. V shed 3 bases and J shed 8 bases, with 7 bases lying between them. The CDR3 sequence: CSARRRGYTF. DNA of the CDR3: TGCAGTGCTAGGAGACGCGGCTACACCTTC.

This clonotype was detected ten times or more. The chain recombines TRBV5-8 with TRBJ2-5, with 15 bases matching TRBD2. V was pared by 5 bases and J by 4 bases, with 6 bases of the junction left unmatched. This CDR3 spans 16 amino acids. Germline CDR1 and CDR2: SGHTS and YDEGEE. The CDR3 spells CASSAGLAGGGETQYF. Written as DNA, the CDR3 is TGTGCCAGCAGTGCGGGACTAGCGGGAGGCGGAGAGACCCAGTACTTC. Drawing the rest from reference TRBV5-8 and TRBJ2-5, the complete variable domain is EAGVTQSPTHLIKTRGQQATLRCSPISGHTSVYWYQQALGLGLQFLLWYDEGEERNRGNFPPRFSGRQFPNYSSELNVNALELEDSALYLCASSAGLAGGGETQYFGPGTRLLVL.

This chain joins TRBV6-2 or TRBV6-3 and TRBJ1-2, with 9 nucleotides matching TRBD1. The CDR3 is 13 amino acids. Germline lookup yields CDR1 MNHEY and CDR2 SVGEGT. V was pared by 5 bases and J by 6 bases, with 4 bases of the junction left unmatched. Here the CDR3 DNA reads TGTGCCAGCAGTCGGACAGGGGCTAATGGCTACACCTTC. It encodes CASSRTGANGYTF.

The chain employs TRBV15 and TRBJ1-1; D may be TRBD1 (5 bases). Germline-derived CDR1 and CDR2 are LNHNV and YYDKDF (reference sequence). The CDR3 sequence is 14 residues long. V dropped 0 bases and J dropped 11 bases, with 16 bases sitting between them. The DNA of the CDR3 is TGTGCCACCAGCAGAGATGTAGCAGGACACATGGCTTTCTTT. This translates into CATSRDVAGHMAFF.

The table lists this clonotype with many counts. The chain links TRBV7-6 to TRBJ2-1, with TRBD2 as a possible D gene (7 bases). The CDR3 is made up of 16 amino acids. V was clipped by 5 bases and J by 7 bases, with 21 bases between them. CDR1 is SGHVS and CDR2 is FNYEAQ in the germline V gene. Written as DNA, the CDR3 is TGTGCCAGCAGCGTTAGACTAGCCTTGGACAGAAATGAGCAGTTCTTC. Protein product: CASSVRLALDRNEQFF.